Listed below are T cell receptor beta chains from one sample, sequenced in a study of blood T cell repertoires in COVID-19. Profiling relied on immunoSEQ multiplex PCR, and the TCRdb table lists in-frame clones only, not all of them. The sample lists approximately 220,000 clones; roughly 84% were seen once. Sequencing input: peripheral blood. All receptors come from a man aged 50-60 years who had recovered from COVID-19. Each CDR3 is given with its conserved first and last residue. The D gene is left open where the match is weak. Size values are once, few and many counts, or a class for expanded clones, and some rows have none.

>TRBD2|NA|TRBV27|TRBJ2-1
TGTGCCAGCAGTTTTAGCGGGAGGCCCTACAATGAGCAGTTCTTC
CASSFSGRPYNEQFF
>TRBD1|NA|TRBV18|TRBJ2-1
TGTGCCAGCTCAAGACAGGGGGCGCCCTACAATGAGCAGTTCTTC
CASSRQGAPYNEQFF
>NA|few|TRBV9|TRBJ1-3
TGTGCCAGCAGCTCAACACCCCGACAGGCTGGAAACACCATATATTTT
CASSSTPRQAGNTIYF
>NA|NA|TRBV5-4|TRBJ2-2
TGTGCCAGCACCACAGAGAACACCGGGGAGCTGTTTTTT
CASTTENTGELFF
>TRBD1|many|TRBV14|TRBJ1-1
TGTGCCAGCAGCGGGGGACAGCTTAAGAACACTGAAGCTTTCTTT
CASSGGQLKNTEAFF
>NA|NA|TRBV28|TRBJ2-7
TGTGCCAGCAGTCACACAGGGTGGTACGAGCAGTACTTC
CASSHTGWYEQYF
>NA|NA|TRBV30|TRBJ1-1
TGTGCCTGGAGTTTCGTGATCCAGGGTACTGAAGCTTTCTTT
CAWSFVIQGTEAFF
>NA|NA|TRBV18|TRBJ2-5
TGTGCCAGCTCACCGGGCAGTGGGAGTAGAGAGACCCAGTACTTC
CASSPGSGSRETQYF
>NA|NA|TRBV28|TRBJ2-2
TGTGCCAGCAGTGGGCTTCTACCGACCGGGGAGCTGTTTTTT
CASSGLLPTGELFF
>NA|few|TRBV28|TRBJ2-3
TGTGCCAGCACCCGCCGGTCGGTTACAGATACGCAGTATTTT
CASTRRSVTDTQYF
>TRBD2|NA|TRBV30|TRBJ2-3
TGTGCCTGGAGTGCCGGGACTAGCGGGAGGGCCCTGGATACGCAGTATTTT
CAWSAGTSGRALDTQYF
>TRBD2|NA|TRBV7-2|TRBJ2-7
TGTGCCAGCAGCTTAATTGTTGTGGGGACTAGCGGTTACGAGCAGTACTTC
CASSLIVVGTSGYEQYF
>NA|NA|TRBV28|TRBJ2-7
TGTGCCACCAATCGAATCCCGGGGGACTACGAGCAGTACTTC
CATNRIPGDYEQYF
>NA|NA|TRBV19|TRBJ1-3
TGTGCCAGTAGTTCGCCCGGCGGGGCGAGCGGAAACACCATATATTTT
CASSSPGGASGNTIYF
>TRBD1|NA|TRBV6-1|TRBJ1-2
TGTGCCAGCAGTGAAGGGAACAGGGGGGGCTATGGCTACACCTTC
CASSEGNRGGYGYTF
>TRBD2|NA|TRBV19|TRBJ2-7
TGTGCCAGTAGACCCACGGGGGGGAGCTCCTACGAGCAGTACTTC
CASRPTGGSSYEQYF
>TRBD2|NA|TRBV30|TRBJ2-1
TGTGCCTGGAGTGCCCTTTTGGTAGCGGGAGCTTCATACAATGAGCAGTTCTTC
CAWSALLVAGASYNEQFF
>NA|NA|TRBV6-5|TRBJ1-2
TGTGCCAGCAGTTACTCTGGGGGCTCTAACTATGGCTACACCTTC
CASSYSGGSNYGYTF
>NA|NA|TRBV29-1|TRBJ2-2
TGCAGCGTACGGGACACGAACACCGGGGAGCTGTTTTTT
CSVRDTNTGELFF
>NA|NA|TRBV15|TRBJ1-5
TGTGCCACCAGCAGAGATGGAGGACAGCATTTT
CATSRDGGQHF
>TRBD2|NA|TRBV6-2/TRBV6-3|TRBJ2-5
TGTGCCAGCAGTTACTCGTTCACAGGACTAGCGGAAGAGACCCAGTACTTC
CASSYSFTGLAEETQYF
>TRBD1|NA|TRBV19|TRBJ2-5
TGTGCCAGTAGTACTACAGGGGCTCAGTACTTC
CASSTTGAQYF
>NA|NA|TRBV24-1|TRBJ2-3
TGTGCCACCAGTGATCCCCGGACAAGTAGCACAGATACGCAGTATTTT
CATSDPRTSSTDTQYF
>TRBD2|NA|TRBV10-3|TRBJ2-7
TGTGCCATCAGTGAGTCGACTCTTGGTAGCGGGAACTCCTACGAGCAGTACTTC
CAISESTLGSGNSYEQYF
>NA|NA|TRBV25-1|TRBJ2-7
TGTGCCAGCAGTGACAGGTTCTCCTACGAGCAGTACTTC
CASSDRFSYEQYF
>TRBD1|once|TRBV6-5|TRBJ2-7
TGTGCCAGCAGCCACGACAGGGGATCTGGCGAGCAGTACTTC
CASSHDRGSGEQYF
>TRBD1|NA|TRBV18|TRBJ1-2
TGTGCCAGCTCACCGGACAGGGGGCAGGGGTATGGCTACACCTTC
CASSPDRGQGYGYTF
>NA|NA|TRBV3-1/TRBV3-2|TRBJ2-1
TGTGCCAGCAGCCAAGAATACGGAGCGCCCCATGAGAATGAGCAGTTCTTC
CASSQEYGAPHENEQFF